The entry that follows covers one T cell receptor (beta chain) sequence. This record comes from a study of blood T cell repertoires in COVID-19. Study as a whole: The United States, Italy and Spain were the sources of the acute and convalescent COVID-19 samples. In each case, the material was cDNA or gDNA derived from T cells, B-cell-depleted T cells, or PBMCs.

From germline, CDR1 is LNHNV and CDR2 YYDKDF (reference sequence). The CDR3 spans 14 residues. The V end lost 0 bases, the J end lost 5 bases, and 10 bases lay between the germline ends. The authors' processing: Amplifying reference gene primers gave estimates of nucleated cell counts. Sequenced by immunoSEQ multiplex PCR; TCRdb stores in-frame clones only, minus some. V and J calls and clone size are those listed in that table; D and trimming were worked out from the DNA. The repertoire holds 200,000 or so clones, with around 77% as singletons. The chain carries TRBV15 and TRBJ1-2; D is undetermined. What was sequenced was peripheral blood. The receptor's source is a man aged 60-69 years with active or convalescent COVID-19. The chain's CDR3 is CATSRDPARYGYTF. In DNA form, the CDR3 reads TGTGCCACCAGCAGAGATCCAGCCAGGTATGGCTACACCTTC.